These 13 T cell receptor beta chains were all obtained from the same sample, sequenced in a study of cytomegalovirus exposure and HLA in healthy donors. The PCR contained 60 Vbeta and 13 Jbeta primers. This table comes from immunoSEQ multiplex PCR, and its TCRdb copy is limited to in-frame clones, with some not included. The repertoire holds 200,000 or so clones, with roughly 80% as singletons. The sample was PBMCs. These receptors were collected from a man younger than 45 in good health and CMV-seronegative.

This rearrangement joins TRBV10-2 to TRBJ2-4; TRBD1 matches 9 bases. This CDR3 comprises 15 residues. Looked up from germline, CDR1 is WSHSY and CDR2 is SAAADI. V shed 1 base and J 4 bases; nucleotides not matched to a gene: 2. The CDR3 is CASSEFGQGKNIQYF. For the CDR3, the DNA is TGCGCCAGCAGTGAGTTTGGACAGGGGAAAAACATTCAGTACTTC.

The V and J genes are TRBV7-3 and TRBJ1-1; D is possibly TRBD1 (5 bases). The V gene lost 0 bases and the J gene lost 3 bases, with 8 bases spanning the gap. CDR1 is SGHTA and CDR2 is FQGTGA in the germline V gene. CDR3 length: 14 residues. CDR3 region: CASSLTTDYTEAFF. The DNA for the CDR3 is TGTGCCAGCAGCTTAACGACAGACTACACTGAAGCTTTCTTT.

The CDR3 coding sequence is TGTGCCAGTAGTACCCTTGACAGGGGATATAGCAATCAGCCCCAGCATTTT. This encodes CASSTLDRGYSNQPQHF. This chain joins TRBV19 and TRBJ1-5, with 8 bases identical to TRBD1. J gave up 0 bases and V 4 bases, and 8 bases lay outside the gene matches. Germline CDR1 is LNHDA and CDR2 is SQIVND (reference sequence). This CDR3 spans 17 amino acids.

This chain uses TRBV27 with TRBJ2-7, with 10 bases lining up with TRBD1. V lost 5 bases, J lost 2 bases, and 6 bases stayed unmatched. The germline CDR1 and CDR2 sequences are MNHEY and SMNVEV (reference sequence). The CDR3 runs 15 residues. The CDR3 DNA reads as TGTGCCAGCAGTCCTTATGGGACAGGGGCCTACGAGCAGTACTTC. Translation gives CASSPYGTGAYEQYF.

The rearrangement joins TRBV9 to TRBJ2-1; the match to TRBD2 covers 14 bases. This CDR3 comprises 20 residues. CDR1 is SGDLS and CDR2 is YYNGEE in the germline V gene. V was pared by 0 bases and J by 0 bases, with 8 bases of the junction left unmatched. CDR3 in DNA: TGTGCCAGCAGCGTAGGGCCGGGACTAGCGGGGGCCATCTCCTACAATGAGCAGTTCTTC. This sequence encodes CASSVGPGLAGAISYNEQFF.

The genes are TRBV5-5 and TRBJ1-1; 9 bases fit TRBD1. The CDR3 is 16 amino acids. Germline CDR1 reads SGHKS; CDR2 reads YYEKEE (reference sequence). The ends lost 3 bases at V and 1 base at J; junction bases unmatched: 7. DNA of the CDR3: TGTGCCAGCAGCTCACAGGGGGCCGGCCCGAACACTGAAGCTTTCTTT. Its translation is CASSSQGAGPNTEAFF. Combining the CDR3 with reference TRBV5-5 and TRBJ1-1 gives the whole variable domain DAGVTQSPTHLIKTRGQQVTLRCSPISGHKSVSWYQQVLGQGPQFIFQYYEKEERGRGNFPDRFSARQFPNYSSELNVNALLLGDSALYLCASSSQGAGPNTEAFFGQGTRLTVV.

The chain recombines TRBV27 with TRBJ2-2, with 11 bases that match TRBD2. The CDR3 loop spans 18 amino acids. Germline V gene lookup returns CDR1 MNHEY and CDR2 SMNVEV (reference sequence). The J segment lost 1 base and the V segment lost 0 bases, leaving 4 bases of the junction unmatched. The CDR3 loop reads CASSLSGLADQNTGELFF. In nucleotides, the CDR3 is TGTGCCAGCAGTTTATCGGGACTAGCGGACCAGAACACCGGGGAGCTGTTTTTT.

This sequence joins TRBV18 and TRBJ1-5, with 7 bases lining up with TRBD1. The germline V gene has CDR1 KGHSH and CDR2 LQKENI. The J segment lost 0 bases and the V segment lost 3 bases, leaving 5 bases of the junction unmatched. This CDR3 is 16 amino acids long. The CDR3 reads CASSPTGPGSNQPQHF. The CDR3, as DNA: TGTGCCAGCTCACCGACAGGGCCCGGTAGCAATCAGCCCCAGCATTTT. Based on the CDR3 plus reference TRBV18 and TRBJ1-5, the full variable domain is NAGVMQNPRHLVRRRGQEARLRCSPMKGHSHVYWYRQLPEEGLKFMVYLQKENIIDESGMPKERFSAEFPKEGPSILRIQQVVRGDSAAYFCASSPTGPGSNQPQHFGDGTRLSIL.

J is TRBJ1-3 and V is TRBV6-6; D might be TRBD1 (5 bases). The CDR3 totals 15 residues. Germline V gives CDR1 MNHNY, CDR2 SVGAGI (reference sequence). Trimming left V 8 bases short and J 4 bases short, with 18 bases between. Here the CDR3 reads CASRIPGLVGNTIYF. The CDR3 coding sequence is TGTGCCAGCCGAATTCCGGGACTTGTAGGAAACACCATATATTTT.

This clone was seen just once. The chain combines TRBV13 with TRBJ2-3; 10 nucleotides line up with TRBD2. CDR1 PRHDT and CDR2 FYEKMQ come from the germline V gene (reference sequence). J gave up 0 bases and V 4 bases, and 25 bases lay outside the gene matches. CDR3 length equals 23 residues. Here the CDR3 reads CASSSLTRGPGTSADFSTDTQYF. CDR3 sequence (DNA): TGTGCCAGCAGCTCTCTCACGAGGGGGCCAGGGACTAGCGCCGACTTTAGCACAGATACGCAGTATTTT.

V gene TRBV9 combines with J gene TRBJ2-3; TRBD1 matches 12 bases. V shed 0 bases and J 4 bases; nucleotides not matched to a gene: 3. The CDR3 has 16 amino acids. Per the germline V gene, CDR1 is SGDLS and CDR2 is YYNGEE. The CDR3 DNA reads as TGTGCCAGCAGCGTAGTGGGACAGGGGGCTCCAGATACGCAGTATTTT. Amino acid sequence: CASSVVGQGAPDTQYF.

The rearrangement joins TRBV6-1 to TRBJ2-2, with 7 bases lining up with TRBD2. J was trimmed by 0 bases and V by 4 bases; bases with no gene match: 11. Germline CDR1 MNHNS, CDR2 SASEGT. CDR3 length: 18 residues. The CDR3 loop reads CASSASHLLAPNTGELFF. The DNA of the CDR3 is TGTGCCAGCAGTGCCAGTCACTTACTAGCGCCGAACACCGGGGAGCTGTTTTTT.

This chain connects TRBV7-9 to TRBJ2-1; the D gene is possibly TRBD1 (6 bases). CDR3 length equals 15 residues. In germline, CDR1 is SEHNR, CDR2 FQNEAQ (reference sequence). Between the trimmed V and J ends, which lost 1 base and 5 bases, there was a span of 12 bases. CDR3 sequence (DNA): TGTGCCAGCAGCTTAGACAGGGTAATGGACAATGAGCAGTTCTTC. This translates into CASSLDRVMDNEQFF.